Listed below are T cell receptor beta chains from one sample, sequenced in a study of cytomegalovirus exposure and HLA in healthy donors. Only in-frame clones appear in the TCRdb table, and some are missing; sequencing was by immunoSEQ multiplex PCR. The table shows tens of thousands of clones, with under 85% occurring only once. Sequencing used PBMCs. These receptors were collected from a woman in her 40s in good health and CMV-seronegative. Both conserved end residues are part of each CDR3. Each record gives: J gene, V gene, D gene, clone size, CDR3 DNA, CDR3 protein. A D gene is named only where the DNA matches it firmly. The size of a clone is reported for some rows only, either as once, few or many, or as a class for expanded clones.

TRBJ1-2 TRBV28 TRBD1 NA TGTGCCAGCAGTTTGGGACAGCCCTCATATGGCTACACCTTC CASSLGQPSYGYTF
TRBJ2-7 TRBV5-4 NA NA TGTGCCAGCAGCCCCGGACCGGGGAGCGAGCAGTACTTC CASSPGPGSEQYF
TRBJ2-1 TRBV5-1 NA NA TGCGCCAGCAGCCCGGTAAACTACAATGAGCAGTTCTTC CASSPVNYNEQFF
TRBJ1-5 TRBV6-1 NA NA TGTGCCAGCAGTGAAGCGGACAGCTCGTTTCGGCCCCAGCATTTT CASSEADSSFRPQHF
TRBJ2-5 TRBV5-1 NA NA TGCGCCAGCAGCTTGTTTATCGGGGAACAAGAGACCCAGTACTTC CASSLFIGEQETQYF
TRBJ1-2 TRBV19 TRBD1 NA TGTGCCAGTAGTATGGGGACAGGGGCGACTTCCTATGGCTACACCTTC CASSMGTGATSYGYTF
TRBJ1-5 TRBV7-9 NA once TGTGCCAGCAGCTTAGGGGAGAGTCTCAATCAGCCCCAGCATTTT CASSLGESLNQPQHF
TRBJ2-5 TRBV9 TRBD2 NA TGTGCCAGCAGCGGGGGCTCTAGCGGGACTAAGTCGTGGGAGACCCAGTACTTC CASSGGSSGTKSWETQYF
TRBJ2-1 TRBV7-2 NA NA TGTGCCAGCAGCTTAGGTCGTGGGGGGTACAATGAGCAGTTCTTC CASSLGRGGYNEQFF
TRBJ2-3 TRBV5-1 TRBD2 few TGCGCCAGCAGCTTGAGACTAGCGGGAGGAGATACGCAGTATTTT CASSLRLAGGDTQYF
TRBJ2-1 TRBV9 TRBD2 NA TGTGCCAGCAGCGTAGCTGGGACTAGCGGGAGGGCCCACAATGAGCAGTTCTTC CASSVAGTSGRAHNEQFF
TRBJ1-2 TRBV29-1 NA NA TGCAGCGTTGAAATCGCAGGGCCGGCTAACTATGGCTACACCTTC CSVEIAGPANYGYTF
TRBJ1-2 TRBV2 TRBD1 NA TGTGCCAGCAGCCCATGGACAGGGGGGCACTATGGCTACACCTTC CASSPWTGGHYGYTF
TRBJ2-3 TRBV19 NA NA TGTGCCAGTAGTATAGTACCAGGGAATACGCAGTATTTT CASSIVPGNTQYF
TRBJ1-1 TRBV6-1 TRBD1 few TGTGCCAGCAGACAGGGGCGGAGGACTGAAGCTTTCTTT CASRQGRRTEAFF
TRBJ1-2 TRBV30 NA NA TGTGCCTACAAAGACAGAAACTATGGCTACACCTTC CAYKDRNYGYTF
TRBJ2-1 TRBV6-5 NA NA TGTGCCAGCAGTTACCAGGCTAAGCGGGACAAGCAGTTCTTC CASSYQAKRDKQFF
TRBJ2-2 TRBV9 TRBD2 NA TGTGCCAGCAGCGTACTCGCGGGAGGGAACACCGGGGAGCTGTTTTTT CASSVLAGGNTGELFF
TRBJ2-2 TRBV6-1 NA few TGTGCCAGCAGAGAAAGGAGTGGGGGGACCGGGGAGCTGTTTTTT CASRERSGGTGELFF
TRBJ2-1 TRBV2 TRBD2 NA TGTGCCAGCAGTAGTGGGACTACCACTGTCAATGAGCAGTTCTTC CASSSGTTTVNEQFF
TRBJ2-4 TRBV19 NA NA TGTGCCAGTAGGCAGGGATCCAAAAACATTCAGTACTTC CASRQGSKNIQYF
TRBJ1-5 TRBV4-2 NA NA TGTGCCAGCAGCCAAAAGGGGGAGGGACGGCAGCCCCAGCATTTT CASSQKGEGRQPQHF
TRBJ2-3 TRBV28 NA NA TGTGCCAGCAGTACTTTAGACAGGTTCACAGATACGCAGTATTTT CASSTLDRFTDTQYF
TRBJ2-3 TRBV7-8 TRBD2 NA TGTGCCAGCAGCGCCCCCGGGACTAGCGGAGAGGATACGCAGTATTTT CASSAPGTSGEDTQYF
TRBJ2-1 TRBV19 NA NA TGTGCCAGTAGTTTCAGGAATGAGCAGTTCTTC CASSFRNEQFF
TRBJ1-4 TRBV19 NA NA TGTGCCAGTAGTATAGTAGGGCCCCCCAGGGGTGAAAAACTGTTTTTT CASSIVGPPRGEKLFF
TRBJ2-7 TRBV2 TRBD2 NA TGTGCCAGCAGTTACCGGGGGGACCCCTACGAGCAGTACTTC CASSYRGDPYEQYF
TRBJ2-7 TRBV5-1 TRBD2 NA TGCGCCAGCAGCTACCGCGGGAGGAGCTACGAGCAGTACTTC CASSYRGRSYEQYF
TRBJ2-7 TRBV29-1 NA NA TGCAGCGTTGTGGGCAGGGGTTCCTACGAGCAGTACTTC CSVVGRGSYEQYF
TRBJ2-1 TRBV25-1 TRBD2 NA TGTGCCAGCAGCCTCAGCGGGAGAAACTACAATGAGCAGTTCTTC CASSLSGRNYNEQFF
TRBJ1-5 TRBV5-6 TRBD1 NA TGTGCCAGCAGTCCAGGCCCGGACAGGGTAAATCAGCCCCAGCATTTT CASSPGPDRVNQPQHF
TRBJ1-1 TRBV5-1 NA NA TGCGCCAGCAGTCAACGCACAGGGTACACTGAAGCTTTCTTT CASSQRTGYTEAFF
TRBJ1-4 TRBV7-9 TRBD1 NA TGTGCCAGCAGCCAACGGACAGGGGGTGAAAAACTGTTTTTT CASSQRTGGEKLFF
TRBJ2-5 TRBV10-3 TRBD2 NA TGTGCCATCAGTGTTAGCGGGAGCGCTGAGACCCAGTACTTC CAISVSGSAETQYF
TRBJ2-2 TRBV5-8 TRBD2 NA TGTGCCAGCAGCTTCGGACTAGCGGGATTGAGAACCGGGGAGCTGTTTTTT CASSFGLAGLRTGELFF
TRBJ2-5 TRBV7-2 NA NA TGTGCCAGCACCGTTAGGGGGATGGAGACCCAGTACTTC CASTVRGMETQYF
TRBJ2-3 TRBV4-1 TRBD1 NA TGCGCCAGCAGCCAACCGATTGGGACAGTCACAGATACGCAGTATTTT CASSQPIGTVTDTQYF
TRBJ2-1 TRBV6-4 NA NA TGTGCCAGCAGTGATCCAGGGGAGAATGAGCAGTTCTTC CASSDPGENEQFF
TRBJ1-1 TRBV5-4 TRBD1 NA TGTGCCAGCAGCTTATTGACAGGGGGCACTGAAGCTTTCTTT CASSLLTGGTEAFF
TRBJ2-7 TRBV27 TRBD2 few TGTGCCAGCAGTCCCCTCGGCGGGAGACCCTACGAGCAGTACTTC CASSPLGGRPYEQYF
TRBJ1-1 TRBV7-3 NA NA TGTGCCAGCAGGAGACAGAGGAACACTGAAGCTTTCTTT CASRRQRNTEAFF
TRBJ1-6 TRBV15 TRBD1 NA TGTGCCACCAGCAGTCGGGCCCGAGCGGGACAGGGAAGTTCACCCCTCCACTTT CATSSRARAGQGSSPLHF
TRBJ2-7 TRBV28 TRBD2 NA TGTGCCAGCAGGAAAGCGGGAGGCTACGAGCAGTACTTC CASRKAGGYEQYF
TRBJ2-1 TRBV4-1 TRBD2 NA TGCGCCAGCAGCTCTGGACTAGCGGGAGTCCCCAATCACGATGAGCAGTTCTTC CASSSGLAGVPNHDEQFF
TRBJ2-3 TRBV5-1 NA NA TGCGCCAGCAGAGAAAGAGCGGCTAGCACAGATACGCAGTATTTT CASRERAASTDTQYF
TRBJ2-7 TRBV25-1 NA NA TGTGCCAGCTCTAAAAGCAAGGGGGTCGCCTACGAGCAGTACTTC CASSKSKGVAYEQYF
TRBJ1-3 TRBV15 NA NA TGTGCCACCAGCAGGGCAGGGCCTGGAAACACCATATATTTT CATSRAGPGNTIYF